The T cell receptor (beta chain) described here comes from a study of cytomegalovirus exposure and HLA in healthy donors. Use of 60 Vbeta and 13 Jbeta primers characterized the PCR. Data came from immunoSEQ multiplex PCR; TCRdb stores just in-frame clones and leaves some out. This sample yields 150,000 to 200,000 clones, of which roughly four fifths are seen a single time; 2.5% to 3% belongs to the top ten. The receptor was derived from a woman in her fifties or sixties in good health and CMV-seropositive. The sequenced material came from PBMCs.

The CDR3 nucleotides read TGCGCCAGCAGCTCCGGACTATTGCGAGGGGGCCTGAACACCGGGGAGCTGTTTTTT. This translates into CASSSGLLRGGLNTGELFF. V gene TRBV5-1 combines with J gene TRBJ2-2; TRBD1 is a possible D gene (7 bases). Germline V gene sequence: CDR1 SGHRS, CDR2 YFSETQ. The CDR3 spans 19 residues. V lost 3 bases and J lost 1, with 22 bases in between.